Below, 30 T cell receptor beta chains from the same sample are listed, as sequenced in a study of blood T cell repertoires in COVID-19. Sequencing used immunoSEQ multiplex PCR; TCRdb keeps in-frame clones, though not all of them. Among approximately 470,000 clones listed, around 90% were seen once. The sequencing input was PBMCs or T cells enriched from blood (not recorded which). These receptor sequences come from a young woman who had recovered from COVID-19.

This chain uses TRBV24-1 with TRBJ2-7; 8 bases agree with TRBD1. The CDR3 is 14 residues long. After removal of 0 bases from V and 5 bases from J, the junction contained 2 bases not matched to a gene. Per germline, CDR1 KGHDR and CDR2 SFDVKD. The CDR3 sequence is CATSDLSQGDEQYF. CDR3 sequence (DNA): TGTGCCACCAGTGATTTGTCACAGGGGGACGAGCAGTACTTC.

The rearrangement joins TRBV3-1 (or the pseudogene TRBV3-2) to TRBJ2-7; TRBD1 matches at 8 bases. Trimming at V came to 4 bases and at J to 0 bases, leaving 2 bases not matched to a gene. CDR3 length equals 14 residues. Germline CDR1 is LGHDT and CDR2 is YNNKEL (reference sequence). The CDR3 coding sequence is TGTGCCAGCAGCCTTGGACAGGGCTCCTACGAGCAGTACTTC. This encodes CASSLGQGSYEQYF.

A single count supports this clone. The CDR3: CASSYYGGGGTEAFF. CDR3 nucleotides: TGTGCCAGCAGTTACTACGGCGGGGGTGGGACTGAAGCTTTCTTT. This chain connects TRBV6-5 to TRBJ1-1, with D possibly being TRBD1 (5 bases). The CDR3 is made up of 15 amino acids. The germline V gene has CDR1 MNHEY and CDR2 SVGAGI. Deletions cut 1 base from V and 5 bases from J, with 14 bases between.

This clone was seen a single time. The chain couples TRBV6-5 to TRBJ1-6; D gene uncertain. V was shortened by 6 bases and J by 7 bases, with 16 bases between the two germline ends. CDR3 length equals 15 residues. Germline V gene lookup returns CDR1 MNHEY and CDR2 SVGAGI. The CDR3 sequence: CASSSSGLENSPLHF. CDR3 DNA sequence: TGTGCCAGCAGCTCCTCTGGGCTCGAGAATTCACCCCTCCACTTT.

The chain couples TRBV28 to TRBJ2-7, with D perhaps matching TRBD2 (5 bases). Between the trimmed V and J ends, which lost 6 bases and 0 bases, there was a span of 9 bases. Germline CDR1 and CDR2: MDHEN and SYDVKM. This CDR3 spans 13 amino acids. CDR3 sequence reads: CASSAGNSYEQYF. Here the CDR3 DNA reads TGTGCCAGCAGCGCCGGGAACTCCTACGAGCAGTACTTC.

This chain connects TRBV24-1 to TRBJ2-2; 8 nucleotides match TRBD1. The CDR3 has 16 amino acids. The V gene's germline CDR1 is KGHDR and CDR2 SFDVKD. V was pared by 3 bases and J by 4 bases, with 6 bases of the junction left unmatched. CDR3: CATSDPGQGRTGELFF. CDR3 sequence (DNA): TGTGCCACCAGTGATCCCGGACAGGGTCGCACCGGGGAGCTGTTTTTT.

The chain combines TRBV19 with TRBJ1-1; D may be TRBD1 (5 bases). Germline lookup yields CDR1 LNHDA and CDR2 SQIVND (reference sequence). The CDR3 is 13 residues long. Deletions cut 5 bases from V and 1 base from J, with 8 bases between. In nucleotides, the CDR3 is TGTGCCAGTAGTCCCACAGGGAACACTGAAGCTTTCTTT. This codes for CASSPTGNTEAFF.

This chain connects TRBV28 to TRBJ1-5, with a tentative D call TRBD1 (5 bases). Germline CDR1 reads MDHEN; CDR2 reads SYDVKM. V was trimmed by 3 bases and J by 0 bases, leaving 12 bases between them. CDR3 length: 16 residues. The CDR3 region has the DNA TGTGCCAGCAGTTTCAGCAGGGCTTATAGCAATCAGCCCCAGCATTTT. This sequence encodes CASSFSRAYSNQPQHF.

The chain joins TRBV5-1 to TRBJ2-3; tentative D call: TRBD2 (7 bases). CDR3 length: 15 amino acids. V was pared by 2 bases and J by 3 bases, with 13 bases between. Germline values: CDR1 SGHRS, CDR2 YFSETQ. CDR3 sequence (DNA): TGCGCCAGCAGCTTTGCAGGGGAGGGTACAGATACGCAGTATTTT. Its protein product is CASSFAGEGTDTQYF. The full variable domain, rest sourced from reference TRBV5-1 and TRBJ2-3, is KAGVTQTPRYLIKTRGQQVTLSCSPISGHRSVSWYQQTPGQGLQFLFEYFSETQRNKGNFPGRFSGRQFSNSRSEMNVSTLELGDSALYLCASSFAGEGTDTQYFGPGTRLTVL.

V and J are TRBV7-9 and TRBJ1-1; D uncertain. The CDR3 is 14 residues long. Germline V lookup: CDR1 SEHNR, CDR2 FQNEAQ (reference sequence). The V end lost 5 bases, the J end lost 2 bases, and 12 bases lay between the germline ends. DNA of the CDR3: TGTGCCAGCAGCCTTATACAGTTAAACACTGAAGCTTTCTTT. Residues: CASSLIQLNTEAFF.

This clone was detected once. The chain joins TRBV5-1 to TRBJ1-1, with 8 bases identical to TRBD1. Losses at the gene ends were 6 bases for V and 0 bases for J; bases not matched to a gene: 7. The germline CDR1 and CDR2 sequences are SGHRS and YFSETQ. This CDR3 comprises 15 residues. Here the CDR3 reads CASIGQGAMNTEAFF. In DNA, the CDR3 is TGCGCCAGCATTGGGCAGGGGGCGATGAACACTGAAGCTTTCTTT.

V and J are TRBV2 and TRBJ1-3, with D possibly matching TRBD1 (6 bases). The CDR3 loop spans 15 amino acids. Germline-derived CDR1 and CDR2 are SNHLY and FYNNEI. V gave up 5 bases and J gave up 4 bases, with 15 bases separating them. The CDR3 DNA follows: TGTGCCAGCAGTAACAGGGTAATGTCAGGAAACACCATATATTTT. Protein product: CASSNRVMSGNTIYF.

This rearrangement joins TRBV6-5 to TRBJ1-2; 9 nucleotides align to TRBD1. Per germline, CDR1 MNHEY and CDR2 SVGAGI. V trimming: 6 bases; J trimming: 3 bases; junction bases outside the gene matches: 2. CDR3 length equals 13 residues. The CDR3 is CASSRDRDYGYTF. CDR3 DNA: TGTGCCAGCAGCCGGGACAGGGACTATGGCTACACCTTC.

In the case of this clone: The sample has other DNA sequences that encode this CDR3 too. This chain links TRBV28 with TRBJ1-1, with D unresolved. The CDR3 length is 12 residues. Trimming stripped 6 bases from V and 0 bases from J, with 5 bases between. CDR1 is MDHEN and CDR2 is SYDVKM in the germline V gene. The CDR3 region has the DNA TGTGCCAGCAGCCCCTTGAACACTGAAGCTTTCTTT. It yields the protein CASSPLNTEAFF.

The chain is built from TRBV7-9 and TRBJ1-4; tentatively, D is TRBD1 (6 bases). The CDR3 runs to 16 residues. The ends were cut back, 5 bases at V and 7 bases at J, with 20 bases in the middle. Per germline, CDR1 SEHNR and CDR2 FQNEAQ (reference sequence). This chain's CDR3 is CASSPDGGGLSEKLFF. CDR3 sequence (DNA): TGTGCCAGCAGCCCGGACGGGGGGGGGCTTAGTGAAAAACTGTTTTTT.

As for this clone: The sample contains more than one DNA sequence encoding this CDR3. The rearrangement uses TRBV19 and TRBJ1-1; TRBD1 might be the D (5 bases). Between the trimmed V and J ends, which lost 0 bases and 4 bases, there was a span of 6 bases. Germline CDR1 is LNHDA and CDR2 is SQIVND (reference sequence). CDR3 length: 13 residues. For the CDR3, the DNA is TGTGCCAGTAGTATAGACAGGGCCACTGAAGCTTTCTTT. It specifies CASSIDRATEAFF.

The V call is TRBV19, the J call TRBJ1-5, with D hard to call. The V and J ends lost 3 bases and 1 base respectively, with 7 bases between them. Germline lookup yields CDR1 LNHDA and CDR2 SQIVND (reference sequence). CDR3 size: 14 residues. The CDR3, as DNA: TGTGCCAGTAGTATTATCCCCAGCAATCAGCCCCAGCATTTT. This codes for CASSIIPSNQPQHF. The full variable domain, in which reference TRBV19 and TRBJ1-5 provide the parts outside the CDR3, is DGGITQSPKYLFRKEGQNVTLSCEQNLNHDAMYWYRQDPGQGLRLIYYSQIVNDFQKGDIAEGYSVSREKKESFPLTVTSAQKNPTAFYLCASSIIPSNQPQHFGDGTRLSIL.

A single count supports this clone. This chain joins TRBV6-1 and TRBJ2-5; maybe TRBD1 (6 bases). CDR3 length: 16 amino acids. In germline, CDR1 is MNHNS, CDR2 SASEGT. The V gene lost 3 bases and the J gene lost 3 bases, with 17 bases spanning the gap. The DNA of the CDR3 is TGTGCCAGCAGTGAGAATGGGGGCAGATTGGAAGAGACCCAGTACTTC. Residues: CASSENGGRLEETQYF.

This chain uses TRBV28 with TRBJ2-7, with D maybe TRBD2 (6 bases). The germline V and J ends were trimmed by 5 bases and 7 bases, with 15 bases remaining between them. The CDR3 is 13 residues long. CDR1 is MDHEN, CDR2 SYDVKM, per germline. CDR3 bases: TGTGCCAGCAGTGAAACGAACCGGGAGGAGCAGTACTTC. This codes for CASSETNREEQYF. Filled out from reference TRBV28 and TRBJ2-7, the complete variable domain reads DVKVTQSSRYLVKRTGEKVFLECVQDMDHENMFWYRQDPGLGLRLIYFSYDVKMKEKGDIPEGYSVSREKKERFSLILESASTNQTSMYLCASSETNREEQYFGPGTRLTVT.

This clone was seen just once. The J gene is TRBJ2-6, the V gene TRBV9; 11 nucleotides agree with TRBD1. Trimming removed 4 bases from V and 4 bases from J; junction bases left unmatched: 13. The CDR3 runs 19 residues. Germline CDR1 and CDR2: SGDLS and YYNGEE. In DNA, the CDR3 is TGTGCCAGCAGCTTCCCAATAGGACAGGGGGCTTCCGGGGCCAACGTCCTGACTTTC. As protein: CASSFPIGQGASGANVLTF.

J is TRBJ2-3 and V is TRBV3-1 (or the pseudogene TRBV3-2); D may be TRBD2 (5 bases). Germline V CDR1 and CDR2: LGHDT, YNNKEL (reference sequence). Between the trimmed V and J ends, which lost 0 bases and 1 base, there was a span of 5 bases. This CDR3 contains 14 residues. The CDR3 reads CASSQDGGTDTQYF. CDR3 sequence (DNA): TGTGCCAGCAGCCAAGACGGGGGCACAGATACGCAGTATTTT.

The CDR3 bases are TGTGCCACGGGAGGGGGGTTTACAGATACGCAGTATTTT. It is translated as CATGGGFTDTQYF. The genes are TRBV28 and TRBJ2-3, with 8 bases matching TRBD2. V lost 10 bases, J lost 3 bases, and 6 bases stayed unmatched. This CDR3 is 13 amino acids long. In germline, CDR1 is MDHEN, CDR2 SYDVKM. The whole variable domain, filled in from reference TRBV28 and TRBJ2-3, reads DVKVTQSSRYLVKRTGEKVFLECVQDMDHENMFWYRQDPGLGLRLIYFSYDVKMKEKGDIPEGYSVSREKKERFSLILESASTNQTSMYLCATGGGFTDTQYFGPGTRLTVL.

This clone appeared a few times. The V and J genes are TRBV25-1 and TRBJ1-1; no clear D. Trimming pared 0 bases from V and 12 bases from J, leaving 14 bases between. The CDR3 length is 13 residues. Germline V gives CDR1 MGHDK, CDR2 SYGVNS. Here the CDR3 reads CASSEYGESKPFF. CDR3 nucleotide sequence: TGTGCCAGCAGTGAATATGGGGAGTCTAAACCTTTCTTT.

The rearrangement links TRBV2 to TRBJ2-5, with D possibly matching TRBD1 (6 bases). Germline CDR1 reads SNHLY; CDR2 reads FYNNEI. The V end lost 6 bases, the J end lost 1 base, and 12 bases lay between the germline ends. The CDR3 contains 14 residues. The CDR3, as DNA: TGTGCCAGCAGCCCCGCAGGGGCCCAAGAGACCCAGTACTTC. The encoded protein is CASSPAGAQETQYF.

The rearrangement uses TRBV19 and TRBJ2-1; TRBD1 aligns across 10 bases. The CDR3 contains 16 residues. Trimming at V came to 4 bases and at J to 5 bases, leaving 8 bases not matched to a gene. Germline V lookup: CDR1 LNHDA, CDR2 SQIVND (reference sequence). CDR3 loop: CASSTPGQGPNNEQFF. The CDR3 DNA follows: TGTGCCAGTAGTACCCCGGGACAGGGGCCAAACAATGAGCAGTTCTTC.

The rearrangement links TRBV6-6 to TRBJ1-2; TRBD1 agrees at 8 bases. The J segment lost 4 bases and the V segment lost 7 bases, leaving 11 bases of the junction unmatched. The germline CDR1 and CDR2 sequences are MNHNY and SVGAGI (reference sequence). This CDR3 is 15 amino acids long. CDR3: CASTDTMTGAYGYTF. CDR3 DNA: TGTGCCAGCACCGACACTATGACAGGGGCCTATGGCTACACCTTC.

The chain uses TRBV5-6 and TRBJ2-3; no clear D. V lost 2 bases, J lost 0 bases, and 7 bases lay in between. Germline CDR1 is SGHDT and CDR2 is YYEEEE. The CDR3 contains 14 residues. The CDR3 is CASSFGASTDTQYF. The CDR3 DNA reads TGTGCCAGCAGCTTTGGAGCTAGCACAGATACGCAGTATTTT.

The gene calls are TRBV27 and TRBJ2-5; D is unclear. V shed 3 bases and J shed 4 bases, with 6 bases lying between them. The CDR3 consists of 12 residues. Looked up from germline, CDR1 is MNHEY and CDR2 is SMNVEV (reference sequence). CDR3 coding DNA: TGTGCCAGCAGTTTCCCCCTAGAGACCCAGTACTTC. Amino acids: CASSFPLETQYF.

V and J are TRBV28 and TRBJ1-1, with D hard to call. V was cut by 6 bases and J by 4 bases, with 18 bases left in between. Germline CDR1 is MDHEN and CDR2 is SYDVKM. This CDR3 region has 15 residues. The DNA for the CDR3 is TGTGCCAGCAGAAACGGGTTCATGGAACTCACTGAAGCTTTCTTT. Translated, it gives CASRNGFMELTEAFF.

V and J are TRBV7-6 and TRBJ1-2; 9 nucleotides match TRBD1. This CDR3 region has 18 residues. Germline-derived CDR1 and CDR2 are SGHVS and FNYEAQ. After removal of 5 bases from V and 2 bases from J, the junction contained 15 bases not matched to a gene. CDR3 amino acids: CASSGYGTGFSLNYGYTF. Here the CDR3 DNA reads TGTGCCAGCAGCGGGTACGGGACAGGGTTTAGTTTAAACTATGGCTACACCTTC.